This note documents a single TCR beta chain sequence. Its antigen is still unknown. The CDR3 is 15 amino acids. These data originate in a study of cytomegalovirus exposure and HLA in healthy donors. About the study: In an early release, HLA-typed donors contributed tens of millions of unique TCR sequences. Overall study findings and caveats: Testing in vitro showed a few CMV-associated chains specific for CMV antigens.

The PCR made use of 60 Vbeta and 13 Jbeta primers. Per the study methods: In a later analysis, roughly 11 million of tens of millions of unique beta chains occurred in at least two donors. The method was immunoSEQ multiplex PCR; TCRdb's version includes in-frame clones alone and lacks a portion of them. V, J and clone size derive from that table, while D and trimming were established from the DNA sequence. Of 200,000 or so clones in the sample, approximately 83% were seen once. Sequencing was performed on PBMCs. The chain uses TRBV21-1 and TRBJ1-5; TRBD1 is the table's D call, not checked against the DNA. TRBV21-1 is classified as a pseudogene. The sequence came from a boy aged 2 to 9 in good health and CMV-seronegative. Written as DNA, the CDR3 is TGTGCCAGCAGCATGGACAGGGAGGTCAATCAGCCCCAGCATTTT. It encodes CASSMDREVNQPQHF.